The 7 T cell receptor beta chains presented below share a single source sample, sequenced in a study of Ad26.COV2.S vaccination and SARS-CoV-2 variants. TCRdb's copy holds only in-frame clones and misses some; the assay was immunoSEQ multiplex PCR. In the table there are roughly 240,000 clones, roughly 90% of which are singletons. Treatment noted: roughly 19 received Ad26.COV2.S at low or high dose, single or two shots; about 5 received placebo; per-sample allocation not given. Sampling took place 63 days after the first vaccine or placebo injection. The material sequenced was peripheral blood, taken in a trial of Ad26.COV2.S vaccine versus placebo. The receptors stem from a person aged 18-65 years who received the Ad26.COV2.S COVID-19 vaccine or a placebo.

The CDR3 DNA is TGTGCCAGCAGCCAAGGGACACTCGAGCAGTACTTC. Its protein is CASSQGTLEQYF. This chain connects TRBV12-3 or TRBV12-4 to TRBJ2-7; TRBD1 might be the D (6 bases). The CDR3 consists of 12 residues. Between the trimmed V and J ends, which lost 6 bases and 6 bases, there was a span of 12 bases.

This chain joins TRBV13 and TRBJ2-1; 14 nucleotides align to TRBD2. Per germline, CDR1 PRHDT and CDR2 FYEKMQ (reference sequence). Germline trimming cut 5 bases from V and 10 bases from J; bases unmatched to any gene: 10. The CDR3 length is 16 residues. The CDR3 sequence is CASSLTSGGDTTEQFF. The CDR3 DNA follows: TGTGCCAGCAGCCTGACTAGCGGGGGGGATACCACAGAGCAGTTCTTC.

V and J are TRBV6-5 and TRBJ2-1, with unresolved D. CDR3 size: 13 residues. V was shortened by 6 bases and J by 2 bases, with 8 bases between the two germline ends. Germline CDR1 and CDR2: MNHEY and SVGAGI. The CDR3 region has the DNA TGTGCCAGCAGGGAGCGCCCCTACAATGAGCAGTTCTTC. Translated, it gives CASRERPYNEQFF.

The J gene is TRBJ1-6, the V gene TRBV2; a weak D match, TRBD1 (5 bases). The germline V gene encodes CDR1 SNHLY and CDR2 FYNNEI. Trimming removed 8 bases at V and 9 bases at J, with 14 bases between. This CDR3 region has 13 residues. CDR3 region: CASWAGISSPLHF. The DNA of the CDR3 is TGTGCCAGCTGGGCAGGGATTTCTTCACCCCTCCACTTT.

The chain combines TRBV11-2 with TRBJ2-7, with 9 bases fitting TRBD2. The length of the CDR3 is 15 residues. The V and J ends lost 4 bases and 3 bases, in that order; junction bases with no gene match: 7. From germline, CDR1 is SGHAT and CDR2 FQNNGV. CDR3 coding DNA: TGTGCCAGCAGCTCGTTAGCGGGAGTAAACTACGAGCAGTACTTC. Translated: CASSSLAGVNYEQYF.

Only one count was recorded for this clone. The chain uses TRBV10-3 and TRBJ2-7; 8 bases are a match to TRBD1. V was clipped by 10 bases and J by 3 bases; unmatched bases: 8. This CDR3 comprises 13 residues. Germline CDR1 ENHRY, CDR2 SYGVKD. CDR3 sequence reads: CATSPGGIYEQYF. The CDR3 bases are TGTGCCACTAGTCCAGGGGGCATCTACGAGCAGTACTTC.

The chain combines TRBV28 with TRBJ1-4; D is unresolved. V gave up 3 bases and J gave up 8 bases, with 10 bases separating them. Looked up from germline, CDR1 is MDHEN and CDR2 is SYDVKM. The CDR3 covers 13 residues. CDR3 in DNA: TGTGCCAGCAGTTTTGGAACGAACGAAAAACTGTTTTTT. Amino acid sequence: CASSFGTNEKLFF.